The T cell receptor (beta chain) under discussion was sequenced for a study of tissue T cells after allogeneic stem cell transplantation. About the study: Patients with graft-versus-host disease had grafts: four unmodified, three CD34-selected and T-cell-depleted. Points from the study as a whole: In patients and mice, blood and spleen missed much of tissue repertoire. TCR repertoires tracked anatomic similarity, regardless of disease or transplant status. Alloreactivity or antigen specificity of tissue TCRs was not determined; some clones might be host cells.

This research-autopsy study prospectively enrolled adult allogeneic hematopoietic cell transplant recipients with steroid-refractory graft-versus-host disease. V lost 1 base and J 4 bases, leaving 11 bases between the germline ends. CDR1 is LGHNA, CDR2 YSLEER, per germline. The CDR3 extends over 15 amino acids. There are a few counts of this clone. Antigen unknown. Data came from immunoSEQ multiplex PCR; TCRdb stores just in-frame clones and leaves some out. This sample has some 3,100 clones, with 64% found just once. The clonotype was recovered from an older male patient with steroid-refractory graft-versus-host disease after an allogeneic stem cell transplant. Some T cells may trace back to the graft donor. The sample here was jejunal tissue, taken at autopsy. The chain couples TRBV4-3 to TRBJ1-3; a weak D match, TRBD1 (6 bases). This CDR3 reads CASSQAPQGGNTIYF. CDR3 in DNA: TGCGCCAGCAGCCAAGCCCCCCAGGGGGGAAACACCATATATTTT.